The TCR beta chain described here comes from a study of blood T cell repertoires in COVID-19 (dated by TCRdb to 2020 to 2022). As for the study more broadly: Samples covering the acute and convalescent phases of COVID-19 were provided by collaborators in the United States, Italy and Spain. The material from the prospective study consisted of cDNA or gDNA derived from T cells, B-cell-depleted T cells, or PBMCs. Subjects who had been exposed to COVID-19, were actively infected with it, or had recovered from it provided the deeply sampled blood TCRbeta repertoires that made up the dataset. The repertoires were released in a freely available public database intended as a resource for research on the immune response to SARS-CoV-2. The samples were drawn from two sources: the first 160 participants of the ongoing ImmuneRACE study, and over 950 subjects contributed by 6 global collaborators. Nearly every sample came with metadata listing a de-identified subject ID, COVID-19 status, age in years and sex. Where HLA class I and class II types were available, the types were taken from metadata supplied by the sample provider, not from assay-based typing.

Each collaborating institution followed its own protocols to collect whole blood in K2EDTA tubes. For TCRbeta analysis, collaborator samples were shipped as frozen whole blood, as isolated PBMCs, or as DNA extracted from either sample type. TCRbeta CDR3 regions were amplified from genomic DNA using the immunoSEQ Assay, a bias-controlled multiplex PCR. Processing in the source paper ran as follows. The number of nucleated cells in each sample was estimated from the amplification of reference gene primers within the assay. To quantify the absolute abundance of each unique TCRbeta CDR3 rearrangement, sequence reads were collapsed and filtered. For each sample, productive Simpson clonality was calculated as the square root of Simpson's diversity index over productive rearrangements. TCRdb mirrors the immuneACCESS table, restricted to in-frame sequences. Some clones are absent from its copies; in checked studies, under half trace to an unresolved V gene, and the reason for the others is unknown. The V and J calls and clone size are taken from that table; D and trimming were inferred from the DNA. This sample lists fewer than 500,000 clones; around 86% were detected once. The ten largest clones capture 1.4% to 1.5% of the sample.

Study-level results and caveats: How much clinical and demographic metadata was included differed by source and by participant, and the metadata was provided uncurated.

From its cysteine to its phenylalanine, the CDR3 spans 16 amino acids. Of the read, only the CDR3 DNA is kept; its 48 bases are in frame from base 1. From a lookup of the germline V gene, CDR1 and CDR2 are KGHSH and LQKENI. Trimming removed 2 bases from V and 6 bases from J; the gene matches leave 2 bases unexplained. This clone has just one count. The specificity of this receptor is unknown. Base-call qualities are not available, and no considerably larger clone is one nucleotide away. Sequenced sample: peripheral blood. This clonotype originated in a woman under 40 with active or convalescent COVID-19. The chain was built from TRBV18 and TRBJ2-1, with 15 middle bases fitting TRBD2. This receptor has the CDR3 CASSPGLAGGLNEQFF. The nucleotide sequence reads as follows: TGTGCCAGCTCACCAGGACTAGCGGGGGGGCTCAATGAGCAGTTCTTC.